A selection of T cell receptor beta chains follows, all from one sample in a study of blood T cell repertoires in COVID-19. Sequenced by immunoSEQ multiplex PCR; TCRdb stores in-frame clones only, minus some. The sample contains about 190,000 clones, about 88% of which appear only once. The sequenced sample consisted of peripheral blood. These receptors came from a man aged 25 to 40 with acute or convalescent COVID-19. CDR3s include the opening cysteine and the closing phenylalanine or tryptophan. The order of the fields is clone size, D gene, V gene, J gene, CDR3 protein, CDR3 DNA. D genes are given only for firm matches. Only part of the rows carry a size: once, few, many, or a class if the clone is expanded.

>once|NA|TRBV11-2|TRBJ2-5
CASSPQETQYF
TGTGCCAGCAGCCCACAAGAGACCCAGTACTTC
>NA|NA|TRBV30|TRBJ1-4
CAWSAGGVTNEKLFF
TGTGCCTGGAGTGCGGGGGGGGTTACTAATGAAAAACTGTTTTTT
>NA|TRBD2|TRBV28|TRBJ2-3
CASSSPFGLAGVPRTNTQYF
TGTGCCAGCAGTTCCCCCTTCGGACTAGCGGGAGTTCCCCGCACAAATACGCAGTATTTT
>NA|NA|TRBV6-5|TRBJ2-7
CASSSRVSRYEQYF
TGTGCCAGCAGTTCCAGGGTTTCTCGCTACGAGCAGTACTTC
>NA|TRBD1|TRBV5-1|TRBJ2-1
CASSLAQGAFEQFF
TGCGCCAGCAGCTTGGCACAGGGGGCATTTGAGCAGTTCTTC
>NA|TRBD1|TRBV29-1|TRBJ1-1
CSVGGDSEAFF
TGCAGCGTTGGGGGGGACAGTGAAGCTTTCTTT
>NA|NA|TRBV28|TRBJ1-2
CASSSRSWDSYGYTF
TGTGCCAGCAGTTCCAGATCCTGGGACTCTTATGGCTACACCTTC
>NA|NA|TRBV19|TRBJ1-1
CASREGSQDNEAFF
TGTGCCAGTAGGGAGGGATCGCAGGATAATGAAGCTTTCTTT
>NA|NA|TRBV2|TRBJ1-6
CASRGNTGSSLHF
TGTGCCAGCAGAGGCAATACAGGGAGCAGCCTCCACTTT
>NA|NA|TRBV3-1/TRBV3-2|TRBJ1-5
CASSQSAGGQGQPQHF
TGTGCCAGCAGCCAATCGGCGGGGGGGCAGGGTCAGCCCCAGCATTTT
>NA|TRBD1|TRBV6-5|TRBJ2-2
CASSFRGPNTGELFF
TGTGCCAGCAGTTTTAGGGGGCCGAACACCGGGGAGCTGTTTTTT
>NA|TRBD1|TRBV7-8|TRBJ2-1
CASSLSGGEQFF
TGTGCCAGCAGCTTGTCAGGGGGTGAGCAGTTCTTC
>NA|NA|TRBV11-2|TRBJ2-1
CASRSLLYNEQFF
TGTGCCAGCCGAAGCCTCCTCTACAATGAGCAGTTCTTC
>NA|NA|TRBV6-1|TRBJ2-7
CASSERGSSYEQYF
TGTGCCAGCAGTGAACGGGGGAGCTCCTACGAGCAGTACTTC
>NA|NA|TRBV7-3|TRBJ2-2
CASSPERRNGELFF
TGTGCCAGCAGCCCCGAGAGGAGGAACGGGGAGCTGTTTTTT